This is a list of T cell receptor beta chains from one sample in a study of CD4 T cell repertoires in COVID-19. TCRdb keeps only in-frame clones here, not all; method: immunoSEQ multiplex PCR. The table has more than 65,000 clones, 83% seen once. The source was CD4+ T cells from peripheral blood, collected after recovery from COVID-19. These receptors were collected from a human donor who had COVID-19. Each CDR3 is given with its conserved first and last residue. The D gene is left open where the match is weak. The size of a clone is reported for some rows only, either as once, few or many, or as a class for expanded clones.

abundance,v_gene,d_gene,j_gene,CDR3aa,CDR3nt
NA,TRBV18,NA,TRBJ2-3,CASSGDRETQYF,TGTGCCAGCTCGGGGGACCGAGAGACGCAGTATTTT
NA,TRBV6-5,NA,TRBJ2-2,CASSLAGTGELFF,TGTGCCAGCAGTCTTGCGGGCACCGGGGAGCTGTTTTTT
NA,TRBV20-1,NA,TRBJ1-5,CSASPAPYSNQPQHF,TGCAGTGCTAGTCCCGCCCCTTATAGCAATCAGCCCCAGCATTTT
NA,TRBV7-9,NA,TRBJ2-1,CASSSPGSYNEQFF,TGTGCCAGCTCCTCCCCAGGGTCCTACAATGAGCAGTTCTTC
NA,TRBV6-5,TRBD1,TRBJ1-6,CASQGTGNSPLHF,TGTGCCTCACAAGGGACAGGGAATTCACCCCTCCACTTT
NA,TRBV30,TRBD1,TRBJ2-3,CAWKGGDRGSTDTQYF,TGTGCCTGGAAAGGGGGGGACAGGGGAAGCACAGATACGCAGTATTTT
NA,TRBV5-1,TRBD2,TRBJ2-3,CASSLVGGAGGPGTDTQYF,TGCGCCAGCAGCTTGGTAGGGGGAGCGGGAGGGCCAGGTACAGATACGCAGTATTTT
NA,TRBV5-1,TRBD1,TRBJ2-7,CASSSTGQGNYEQYF,TGCGCCAGTAGCTCGACGGGACAGGGGAACTACGAGCAGTACTTC
NA,TRBV12-3/TRBV12-4,TRBD1,TRBJ2-3,CASRLSGTGGLYF,TGTGCCAGCAGGCTATCCGGGACAGGGGGCCTGTATTTT
NA,TRBV12-5,TRBD1,TRBJ2-5,CASGLVVGQGMATQYF,TGTGCTAGTGGTTTGGTAGTGGGACAGGGTATGGCGACCCAGTACTTC
NA,TRBV27,TRBD2,TRBJ2-1,CASRSGAGYGEQFF,TGTGCCAGCAGGAGCGGGGCTGGCTATGGGGAGCAGTTCTTC
NA,TRBV28,NA,TRBJ2-4,CASTLGYIQYF,TGTGCCAGCACCCTGGGGTACATTCAGTACTTC
NA,TRBV11-2,NA,TRBJ2-3,CASSLGGSSTDTQYF,TGTGCCAGCAGCTTAGGAGGCAGTAGCACAGATACGCAGTATTTT
once,TRBV7-9,TRBD2,TRBJ2-3,CASSRLAGDTDTQYF,TGTGCCAGCAGCCGACTAGCGGGAGATACAGATACGCAGTATTTT
NA,TRBV4-2,NA,TRBJ1-2,CASSQEFTTNYGYTF,TGTGCCAGCAGCCAAGAATTTACAACCAACTATGGCTACACCTTC
NA,TRBV5-4,NA,TRBJ1-1,CASSLEGGVKAFF,TGTGCCAGCAGCTTGGAGGGTGGGGTTAAAGCTTTCTTT
NA,TRBV28,TRBD1,TRBJ2-7,CASTLSSGQPYEQYF,TGTGCCAGCACCCTTTCCTCGGGACAGCCCTACGAGCAGTACTTC
NA,TRBV6-5,TRBD1,TRBJ1-1,CASSEGQPEAFF,TGTGCCAGCAGCGAGGGACAGCCTGAAGCTTTCTTT
NA,TRBV7-9,NA,TRBJ2-6,CASSRQSSGANVLTF,TGTGCCAGCAGTAGACAGAGCTCTGGGGCCAACGTCCTGACTTTC
NA,TRBV18,NA,TRBJ1-2,CASSPAGVTANYGYTF,TGTGCCAGCTCACCGGCAGGGGTCACAGCTAACTATGGCTACACCTTC
NA,TRBV6-5,NA,TRBJ1-4,CASRPKTGPNEKLFF,TGTGCCAGCAGACCAAAGACAGGACCGAATGAAAAACTGTTTTTT
NA,TRBV3-1/TRBV3-2,TRBD1,TRBJ1-2,CASSQASDRGHGYTF,TGTGCCAGCAGCCAAGCTTCGGACAGGGGGCATGGCTACACCTTC
NA,TRBV4-2,NA,TRBJ1-1,CASSQDKGQPEAFF,TGTGCCAGCAGCCAAGATAAGGGGCAACCTGAAGCTTTCTTT
NA,TRBV19,NA,TRBJ2-1,CASSIGGLGNEQFF,TGTGCCAGTAGTATAGGGGGTTTGGGCAATGAGCAGTTCTTC
NA,TRBV19,NA,TRBJ1-1,CASSRAPNTEAFF,TGTGCCAGTAGTCGGGCCCCGAACACTGAAGCTTTCTTT
NA,TRBV5-1,TRBD1,TRBJ2-2,CASSSGQGGAGELFF,TGCGCCAGCAGCTCCGGACAGGGGGGGGCCGGGGAGCTGTTTTTT
once,TRBV19,NA,TRBJ1-3,CASKVRGSGNTIYF,TGTGCCAGTAAAGTGAGGGGCTCTGGAAACACCATATATTTT
NA,TRBV19,NA,TRBJ2-3,CASSRGQSRADTQYF,TGTGCCAGTAGTAGAGGTCAGTCCAGGGCAGATACGCAGTATTTT
NA,TRBV5-6,TRBD2,TRBJ2-1,CASSALTSRNEQFF,TGTGCCAGCAGCGCCTTGACTAGCCGCAATGAGCAGTTCTTC
NA,TRBV6-5,NA,TRBJ2-7,CASSYSRDTYYEQYF,TGTGCCAGCAGTTACTCCCGGGACACCTACTACGAGCAGTACTTC
NA,TRBV29-1,TRBD1,TRBJ2-3,CSDRTGGTDTQYF,TGCAGCGATCGGACAGGGGGCACAGATACGCAGTATTTT
few,TRBV9,TRBD2,TRBJ2-3,CASSGSGTSVPDTQYF,TGTGCCAGCAGCGGATCCGGGACTAGCGTCCCAGATACGCAGTATTTT
NA,TRBV14,NA,TRBJ1-5,CASSQLGVGDQPQHF,TGTGCCAGCAGCCAATTAGGCGTAGGGGATCAGCCCCAGCATTTT